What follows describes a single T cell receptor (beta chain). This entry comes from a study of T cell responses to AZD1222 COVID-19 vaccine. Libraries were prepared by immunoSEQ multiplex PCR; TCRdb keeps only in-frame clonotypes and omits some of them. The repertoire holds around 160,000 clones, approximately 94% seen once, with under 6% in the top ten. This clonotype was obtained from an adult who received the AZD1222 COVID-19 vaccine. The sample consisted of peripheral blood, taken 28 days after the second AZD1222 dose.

Here the CDR3 DNA reads TGTGCCAGCCGGGTATACAATGAGCAGTTCTTC. This translates into CASRVYNEQFF. The rearrangement uses TRBV12-3 or TRBV12-4 and TRBJ2-1; D not resolved. V shed 8 bases and J shed 4 bases, with 6 bases lying between them. The CDR3 totals 11 residues.